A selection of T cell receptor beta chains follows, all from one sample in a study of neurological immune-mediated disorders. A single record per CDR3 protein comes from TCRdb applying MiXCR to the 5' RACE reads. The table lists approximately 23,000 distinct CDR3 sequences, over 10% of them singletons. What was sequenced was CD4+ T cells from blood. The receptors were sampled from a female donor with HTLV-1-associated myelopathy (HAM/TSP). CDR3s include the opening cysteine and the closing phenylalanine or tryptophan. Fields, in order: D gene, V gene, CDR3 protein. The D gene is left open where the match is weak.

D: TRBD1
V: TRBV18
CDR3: CASSPATGGGGQFF

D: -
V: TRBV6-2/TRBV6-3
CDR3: CASSYGYNEQFF

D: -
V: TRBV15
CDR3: CATSRDLNPGFGQPQHF

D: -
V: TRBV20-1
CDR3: CSARTGRGFTEAFF

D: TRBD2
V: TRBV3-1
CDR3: CASSQTAFSGTSAYNEQFF

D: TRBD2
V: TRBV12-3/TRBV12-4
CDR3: CASTPTTGLVNEQFF

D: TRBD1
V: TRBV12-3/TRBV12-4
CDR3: CASSRDRSYEQYF

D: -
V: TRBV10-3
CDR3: CAISGPGANVLTF

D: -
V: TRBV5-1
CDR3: CASSTTSRNTEAFF

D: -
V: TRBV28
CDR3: CASSLPQGVETQYF

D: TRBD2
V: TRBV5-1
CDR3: CASSFTAGAYEQYF

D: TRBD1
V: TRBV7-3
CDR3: CASSVSTGKRSGELFF

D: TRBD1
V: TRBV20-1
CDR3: CSARGTGGNEKLFF